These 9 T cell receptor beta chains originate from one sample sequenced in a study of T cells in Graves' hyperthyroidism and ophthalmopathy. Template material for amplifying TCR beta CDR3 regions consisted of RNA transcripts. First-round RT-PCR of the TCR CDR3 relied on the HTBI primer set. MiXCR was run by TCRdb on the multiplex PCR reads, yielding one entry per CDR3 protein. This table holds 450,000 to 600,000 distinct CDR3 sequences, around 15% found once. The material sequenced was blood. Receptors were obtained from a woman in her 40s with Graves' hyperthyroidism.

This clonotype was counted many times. The CDR3 sequence is CASSFGLASEQYF. Written as DNA, the CDR3 is TGCGCCAGCAGCTTTGGGCTGGCCTCCGAGCAGTACTTC. The chain is built from TRBV5-1 and TRBJ2-7, with D hard to call. Germline CDR1 SGHRS, CDR2 YFSETQ. V lost 2 bases to trimming and J lost 6 bases, with 12 bases between them. The length of the CDR3 is 13 residues.

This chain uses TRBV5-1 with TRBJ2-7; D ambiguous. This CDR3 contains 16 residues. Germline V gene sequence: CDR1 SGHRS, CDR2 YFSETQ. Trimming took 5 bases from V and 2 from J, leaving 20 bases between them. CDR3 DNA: TGCGCCAGCAGTCTTGGGTGGGATAGGCGTACCTACGAGCAGTACTTC. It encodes CASSLGWDRRTYEQYF.

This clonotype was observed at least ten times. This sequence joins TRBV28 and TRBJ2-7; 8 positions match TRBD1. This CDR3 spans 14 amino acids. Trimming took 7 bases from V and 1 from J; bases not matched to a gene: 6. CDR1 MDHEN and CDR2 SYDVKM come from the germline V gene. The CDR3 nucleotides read TGTGCCAGCAAGAGACAGGGGATTTCCTACGAGCAGTACTTC. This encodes CASKRQGISYEQYF. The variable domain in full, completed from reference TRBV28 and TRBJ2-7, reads DVKVTQSSRYLVKRTGEKVFLECVQDMDHENMFWYRQDPGLGLRLIYFSYDVKMKEKGDIPEGYSVSREKKERFSLILESASTNQTSMYLCASKRQGISYEQYFGPGTRLTVT.

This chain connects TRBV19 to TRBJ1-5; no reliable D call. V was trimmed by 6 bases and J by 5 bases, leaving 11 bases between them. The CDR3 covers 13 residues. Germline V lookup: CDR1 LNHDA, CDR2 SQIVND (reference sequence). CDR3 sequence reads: CASRRQQDQPQHF. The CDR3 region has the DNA TGTGCCAGTAGAAGACAACAAGATCAGCCCCAGCATTTT.

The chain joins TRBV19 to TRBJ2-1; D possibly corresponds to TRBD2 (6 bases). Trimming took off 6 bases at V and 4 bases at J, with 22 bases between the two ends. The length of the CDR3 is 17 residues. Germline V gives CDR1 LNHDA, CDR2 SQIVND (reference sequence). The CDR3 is CASSPASSRRDYNEQFF. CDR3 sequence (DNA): TGTGCCAGTAGCCCCGCCTCTAGCAGGAGGGATTACAATGAGCAGTTCTTC.

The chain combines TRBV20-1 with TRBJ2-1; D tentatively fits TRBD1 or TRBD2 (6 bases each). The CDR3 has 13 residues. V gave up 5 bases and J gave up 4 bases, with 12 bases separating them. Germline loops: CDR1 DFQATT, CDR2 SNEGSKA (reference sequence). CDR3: CSAPGAGYNEQFF. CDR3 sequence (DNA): TGCAGTGCTCCGGGGGCTGGGTACAATGAGCAGTTCTTC.

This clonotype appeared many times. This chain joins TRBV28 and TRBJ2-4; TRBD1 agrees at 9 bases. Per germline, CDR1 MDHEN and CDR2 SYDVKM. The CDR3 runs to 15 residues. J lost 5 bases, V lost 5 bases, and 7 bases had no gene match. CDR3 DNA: TGTGCCAGCAGTCTCGGACAGGGGTCACAAAACATTCAGTACTTC. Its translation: CASSLGQGSQNIQYF.

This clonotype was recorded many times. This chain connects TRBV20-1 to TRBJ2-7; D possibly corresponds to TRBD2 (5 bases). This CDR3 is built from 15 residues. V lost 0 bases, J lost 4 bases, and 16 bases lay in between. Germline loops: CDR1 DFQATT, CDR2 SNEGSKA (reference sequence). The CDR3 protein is CSARDPDGVPYEQYF. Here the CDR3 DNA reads TGCAGTGCTAGAGATCCTGACGGGGTTCCGTACGAGCAGTACTTC.

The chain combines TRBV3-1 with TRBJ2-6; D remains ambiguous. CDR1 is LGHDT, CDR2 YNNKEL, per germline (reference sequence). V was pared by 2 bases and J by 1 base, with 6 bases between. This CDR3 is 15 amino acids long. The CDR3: CASSQQGSGANVLTF. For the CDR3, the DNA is TGTGCCAGCAGCCAACAAGGGTCTGGGGCCAACGTCCTGACTTTC.